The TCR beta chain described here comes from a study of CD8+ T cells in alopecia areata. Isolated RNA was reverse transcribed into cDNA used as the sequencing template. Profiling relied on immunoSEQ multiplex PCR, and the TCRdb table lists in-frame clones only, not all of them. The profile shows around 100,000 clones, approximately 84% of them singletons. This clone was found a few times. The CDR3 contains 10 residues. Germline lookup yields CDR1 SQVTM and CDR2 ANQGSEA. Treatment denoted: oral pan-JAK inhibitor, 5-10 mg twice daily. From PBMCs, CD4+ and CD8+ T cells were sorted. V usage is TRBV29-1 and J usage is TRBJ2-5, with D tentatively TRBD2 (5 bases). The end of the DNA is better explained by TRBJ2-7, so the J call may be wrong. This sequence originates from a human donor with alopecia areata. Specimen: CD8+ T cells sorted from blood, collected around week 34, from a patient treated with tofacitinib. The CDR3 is CSVGEYEQYF. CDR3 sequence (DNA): TGCAGCGTTGGGGAGTACGAGCAGTACTTC.